This passage covers 14 T cell receptor beta chains from one sample sequenced in a study of shared clonotypes between healthy human individuals. Only in-frame clones appear in the TCRdb table, and some are missing; sequencing was by immunoSEQ multiplex PCR. The sample includes more than 850,000 clones, 70% to 80% of them seen just once. Material for sequencing was memory CD4+ T cells from PBMCs. The subset: CD45RA-negative fraction. Every receptor here comes from a man aged 18-30 years in good health. Some clones in this sample may be carry-over from other donors' samples.

The chain couples TRBV6-5 to TRBJ2-4, with TRBD2 matching 11 bases. V gave up 6 bases and J gave up 6 bases; unmatched junction bases: 7. From germline, CDR1 is MNHEY and CDR2 SVGAGI. The CDR3 has 15 amino acids. In DNA form, the CDR3 reads TGTGCCAGCAGAGGTAGCGGGAGGGCCGGAAACATTCAGTACTTC. Its protein product is CASRGSGRAGNIQYF.

The V and J genes are TRBV6-5 and TRBJ2-1; no clear D. This CDR3 spans 12 amino acids. Trimming took 5 bases from V and 3 from J, leaving 5 bases between them. CDR1 and CDR2 (germline): MNHEY, SVGAGI. CDR3 coding DNA: TGTGCCAGCAGTGACGACTACAATGAGCAGTTCTTC. Protein sequence: CASSDDYNEQFF.

The chain employs TRBV4-1 and TRBJ2-7; 7 nucleotides line up with TRBD1. V shed 4 bases, J shed 6 bases, and the junction held 9 bases outside the gene matches. Germline V lookup: CDR1 MGHRA, CDR2 YSYEKL. The CDR3 is made up of 14 amino acids. The CDR3 DNA is TGCGCCAGCAGCCGAGCTGACAGGGAGAGCGAGCAGTACTTC. Translation: CASSRADRESEQYF.

This clone was counted only a few times. The chain joins TRBV10-1 to TRBJ1-5, with 7 bases aligning to TRBD1. This CDR3 comprises 14 residues. The J segment lost 0 bases and the V segment lost 8 bases, leaving 4 bases of the junction unmatched. Germline V gene data show CDR1 as WNHNN and CDR2 as SYGVQD (reference sequence). This chain's CDR3 is CASDRVYSNQPQHF. Written as DNA, the CDR3 is TGCGCCAGCGACAGGGTATATAGCAATCAGCCCCAGCATTTT.

This clone was detected a few times. This chain uses TRBV14 with TRBJ2-3, with TRBD2 as a possible D gene (6 bases). This CDR3 contains 15 residues. Germline-derived CDR1 and CDR2 are SGHDN and FVKESK. V dropped 4 bases and J dropped 5 bases, with 16 bases sitting between them. The CDR3 sequence: CASSPLGLSVDTQYF. The DNA of the CDR3 is TGTGCCAGCAGCCCCCTTGGACTATCTGTAGATACGCAGTATTTT.

Details on this clone: The same CDR3 is also encoded by other DNA sequences in this sample. The chain is built from TRBV5-1 and TRBJ1-4, with D unclear. From germline, CDR1 is SGHRS and CDR2 YFSETQ. Deletions cut 0 bases from V and 5 bases from J, with 8 bases between. The CDR3 has 14 amino acids. The CDR3 reads CASSLEGANEKLFF. CDR3 DNA sequence: TGCGCCAGCAGCTTGGAGGGCGCGAATGAAAAACTGTTTTTT. The full variable domain, with the rest looked up from reference TRBV5-1 and TRBJ1-4, is KAGVTQTPRYLIKTRGQQVTLSCSPISGHRSVSWYQQTPGQGLQFLFEYFSETQRNKGNFPGRFSGRQFSNSRSEMNVSTLELGDSALYLCASSLEGANEKLFFGSGTQLSVL.

This chain connects TRBV10-3 to TRBJ2-1; 9 nucleotides line up with TRBD2. CDR3 length: 13 residues. Germline-derived CDR1 and CDR2 are ENHRY and SYGVKD. V lost 11 bases to trimming and J lost 5 bases; unmatched junction nucleotides: 7. The CDR3 here is CAAGSSGDNEQFF. As DNA, the CDR3 is TGTGCCGCCGGCTCTAGCGGGGACAATGAGCAGTTCTTC.

The chain links TRBV9 to TRBJ2-1; 11 nucleotides line up with TRBD2. Germline CDR1 SGDLS, CDR2 YYNGEE. This CDR3 spans 18 amino acids. V shed 4 bases and J 8 bases; nucleotides not matched to a gene: 17. As DNA, the CDR3 is TGTGCCAGCAGCCCACACCCGCGGGCTAGCGGGGGGTCTGATGAGCAGTTCTTC. Its protein is CASSPHPRASGGSDEQFF.

The chain carries TRBV5-1 and TRBJ1-1; 9 nucleotides line up with TRBD1. This CDR3 is built from 16 residues. Losses at the gene ends were 3 bases for V and 5 bases for J; bases not matched to a gene: 11. Germline values: CDR1 SGHRS, CDR2 YFSETQ. CDR3 nucleotide sequence: TGCGCCAGCAGCTCAAACATACAGGGGGCGGGTACTGAAGCTTTCTTT. Amino acids: CASSSNIQGAGTEAFF.

Remarks on this clone: The sample has other DNA sequences that encode this CDR3 too. CDR3 residues: CASSFNYGYTF. CDR3 nucleotide sequence: TGTGCCAGCAGTTTTAACTATGGCTACACCTTC. The chain employs TRBV28 and TRBJ1-2; D call uncertain. Looked up from germline, CDR1 is MDHEN and CDR2 is SYDVKM. V was cut by 3 bases and J by 1 base, with 0 bases left in between. The CDR3 runs 11 residues.

The rearrangement uses TRBV7-9 and TRBJ1-4, with D possibly TRBD1 on 6 matching bases. Germline CDR1 SEHNR, CDR2 FQNEAQ (reference sequence). V was pared by 3 bases and J by 7 bases, with 12 bases between. CDR3 length: 14 amino acids. The CDR3 sequence is CASSFKGGGEKLFF. CDR3 nucleotides: TGTGCCAGCAGCTTCAAGGGAGGGGGTGAAAAACTGTTTTTT. The whole variable domain, filled in from reference TRBV7-9 and TRBJ1-4, reads DTGVSQNPRHKITKRGQNVTFRCDPISEHNRLYWYRQTLGQGPEFLTYFQNEAQLEKSRLLSDRFSAERPKGSFSTLEIQRTEQGDSAMYLCASSFKGGGEKLFFGSGTQLSVL.

The chain uses TRBV7-9 and TRBJ2-7; possibly TRBD1 or TRBD2 for D (7 bases each). The CDR3 is 14 residues long. CDR1 and CDR2 from the germline V gene are SEHNR and FQNEAQ (reference sequence). Trimming removed 3 bases from V and 5 bases from J, with 14 bases in between. The CDR3 DNA is TGTGCCAGCAGCTTGTCCAGGGGGGGTCACGAGCAGTACTTC. Its translation is CASSLSRGGHEQYF.

V gene TRBV5-1 combines with J gene TRBJ2-3, with 8 bases that match TRBD2. The germline CDR1 and CDR2 sequences are SGHRS and YFSETQ. With V trimmed by 3 bases and J by 1 base, 7 bases remained unmatched. CDR3 length: 16 residues. This CDR3 is CASSWSGRSRTDTQYF. CDR3 DNA: TGCGCCAGCAGCTGGAGCGGGAGATCGCGCACAGATACGCAGTATTTT.

The J gene is TRBJ1-5, the V gene TRBV5-4; D is perhaps TRBD1 (5 bases). CDR1 SGHNT and CDR2 YYREEE come from the germline V gene (reference sequence). The CDR3 loop spans 15 amino acids. V lost 0 bases, J lost 6 bases, and 13 bases lay in between. The CDR3 here is CASSLGGTQGQPQHF. Written as DNA, the CDR3 is TGTGCCAGCAGCTTGGGAGGCACCCAGGGTCAGCCCCAGCATTTT. Supplemented by reference TRBV5-4 and TRBJ1-5, the full variable domain reads ETGVTQSPTHLIKTRGQQVTLRCSSQSGHNTVSWYQQALGQGPQFIFQYYREEENGRGNFPPRFSGLQFPNYSSELNVNALELDDSALYLCASSLGGTQGQPQHFGDGTRLSIL.